This T cell receptor beta chain was sequenced for a study of T cell responses to AZD1222 COVID-19 vaccine. Study as a whole: Second doses at about 4 or about 12 weeks were pooled. Study-wide results and limits: Unmutated variant regions are reportedly targeted by nearly half of spike-specific TCRs. Clonal diversity was possibly underestimated; the donors were predominantly white British and more often female.

Repertoires were generated with immunoSEQ multiplex PCR, while TCRdb's copy carries only in-frame clones and drops some. The table lists roughly 98,000 clones, around nine tenths of them singletons. V dropped 2 bases and J dropped 4 bases, with 12 bases sitting between them. There are 14 residues in the CDR3. CDR1 GTSNPN and CDR2 SVGIG come from the germline V gene (reference sequence). For this clone: The antigen is undetermined.

The sequence came from an adult in good health. The chain employs TRBV30 and TRBJ1-3, with D possibly being TRBD1 (5 bases). The starting material was peripheral blood, obtained on day 0 of AZD1222 vaccination. The CDR3: CAWSRAGLGNTIYF. The CDR3 DNA sequence: TGTGCCTGGAGTAGGGCAGGGCTCGGAAACACCATATATTTT.